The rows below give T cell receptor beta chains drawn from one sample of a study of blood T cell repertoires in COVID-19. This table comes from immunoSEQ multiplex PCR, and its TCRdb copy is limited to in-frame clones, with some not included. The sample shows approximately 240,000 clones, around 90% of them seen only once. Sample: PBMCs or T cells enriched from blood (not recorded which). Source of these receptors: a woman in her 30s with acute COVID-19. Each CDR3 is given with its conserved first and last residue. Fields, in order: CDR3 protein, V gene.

cdr3_aa: CASSYDRDSYEQYF
v_call: TRBV5-1

cdr3_aa: CASSSSPGQENTEAFF
v_call: TRBV28

cdr3_aa: CASSLAEGTDTQYF
v_call: TRBV5-1

cdr3_aa: CASSLRRGLAGVTDTQYF
v_call: TRBV28

cdr3_aa: CASSFPSPGQNSPLHF
v_call: TRBV28

cdr3_aa: CASSLRRGEDHEQYF
v_call: TRBV7-9

cdr3_aa: CASSFQGRGEAFF
v_call: TRBV28

cdr3_aa: CASSSGQNTEAFF
v_call: TRBV12-3/TRBV12-4

cdr3_aa: CATSRGGTGGGEQFF
v_call: TRBV15

cdr3_aa: CASSLGTGGNRQPQHF
v_call: TRBV28

cdr3_aa: CASSIDLGTAQAFF
v_call: TRBV19

cdr3_aa: CASSVLDRPTYNEQFF
v_call: TRBV9

cdr3_aa: CASTPLTGGPNYNEQFF
v_call: TRBV23-1

cdr3_aa: CASSLVTDTTLGAFF
v_call: TRBV5-1

cdr3_aa: CASSQDLRDSHYPQPQHF
v_call: TRBV4-2

cdr3_aa: CALRNMLYGYTF
v_call: TRBV2

cdr3_aa: CASSLSGDLWATGELFF
v_call: TRBV7-3

cdr3_aa: CASSLSSSGGAYEQYF
v_call: TRBV7-2